A selection of T cell receptor beta chains follows, all from one sample in a study of CD8 T cells in ankylosing spondylitis. TCRdb itself ran the 5' RACE reads through MiXCR, one entry per CDR3 protein. The table lists more than 650,000 distinct CDR3 sequences, roughly 10% of them singletons. The sequencing sample was made of blood, either unsorted or a sorted T cell fraction (not recorded which). The source is a male donor with ankylosing spondylitis. CDR3s include the opening cysteine and the closing phenylalanine or tryptophan. Fields, in order: V gene, J gene, D gene, clone size, CDR3 DNA, CDR3 protein. The D gene is left open where the match is weak. Clone sizes are given selectively: once, few, many, or a class where the clone is expanded.

TRBV7-2	TRBJ1-2	NA	few	TGTGCCAGCAGCTTAGTCGCGCTGAGGAGGGGCTACACCTTC	CASSLVALRRGYTF
TRBV20-1	TRBJ1-4	NA	NA	TGCAGTGCTAGATACCTCGGTGAAAAACTGTTTTTT	CSARYLGEKLFF
TRBV6-1	TRBJ1-2	NA	many	TGTGCCAGCAGCCCCCGAGGGACGCCGGGCTATGGCTACACCTTC	CASSPRGTPGYGYTF
TRBV10-3	TRBJ2-6	TRBD1	NA	TGTGCCTCCCGGACAGGTTTGACAGGGGCCAACGTCCTGACTTTC	CASRTGLTGANVLTF
TRBV6-6	TRBJ1-1	NA	NA	TGTGCCAGCAGTTGGGACCGAAACTTTGGAGCTTTCTTT	CASSWDRNFGAFF
TRBV29-1	TRBJ1-2	NA	many	TGCAGCGTTGAAGGGCAGCGAAACTATGGCTACACCTTC	CSVEGQRNYGYTF
TRBV5-1	TRBJ2-6	NA	NA	TGCGCCAGCAGCTTGCTCTCCAGGACTGGGGCCAACGTCCTGACTTTC	CASSLLSRTGANVLTF
TRBV29-1	TRBJ2-7	NA	few	TGCAGCTGCATAGGGCGCTTCTCCTACGAGCAGTACTTC	CSCIGRFSYEQYF
TRBV11-2	TRBJ1-4	NA	few	TGTGCCAGCAGCCGACAGCTGACACCCTCGTTTTTT	CASSRQLTPSFF
TRBV6-6	TRBJ2-2	NA	NA	TGTGCCAGCACTCACAGGGTGACCGGGGAGCTGTTTTTT	CASTHRVTGELFF
TRBV7-2	TRBJ2-7	NA	few	TGTGCCAGCAGCGTTGGGCAGGGTCATTACGAGCAGTACTTC	CASSVGQGHYEQYF
TRBV10-3	TRBJ2-1	TRBD2	NA	TGTGCCATCAGTGAAGGGACTAGCTACAATGAGCAGTTCTTC	CAISEGTSYNEQFF
TRBV15	TRBJ2-7	TRBD1	few	TGTGCCACCAGCAGAGAAGCGACAGGGTGGGCCTACGAGCAGTACTTC	CATSREATGWAYEQYF
TRBV20-1	TRBJ1-5	NA	few	TGCAGTGCTAGATACCCAGGGGTGGGGCAGCCCCAGCATTTT	CSARYPGVGQPQHF
TRBV20-1	TRBJ1-2	TRBD1	NA	TGCAGTGTCCTCCTCAGGGGGCTTGCTTATGGCTACACCTTC	CSVLLRGLAYGYTF
TRBV29-1	TRBJ1-3	NA	many	TGCAGCGTGCAGGGGTTAGGTGGAAACACCATATATTTT	CSVQGLGGNTIYF
TRBV28	TRBJ2-4	NA	NA	TGTGCCAGCAGTTTCCCGGCGGCCAAAAACATTCAGTACTTC	CASSFPAAKNIQYF
TRBV7-8	TRBJ2-1	NA	few	TGTGCCAGCAGCTTAGCGCGGCTAAGCTCCTACAATGAGCAGTTCTTC	CASSLARLSSYNEQFF
TRBV20-1	TRBJ1-3	NA	few	TGCAGTGCGTCTGGGATATATGGAAACACCATATATTTT	CSASGIYGNTIYF
TRBV5-1	TRBJ2-1	TRBD1	few	TGCGCCAGCAGCACGATGGACAGGGTTCAGAATGAGCAGTTCTTC	CASSTMDRVQNEQFF
TRBV20-1	TRBJ1-1	NA	NA	TGCAGTGCTTTTGACTTGAACACTGAAGCTTTCTTT	CSAFDLNTEAFF
TRBV28	TRBJ1-6	NA	NA	TGTGCCAGCAGCCGGGACTTTAATTCACCCCTCCACTTT	CASSRDFNSPLHF